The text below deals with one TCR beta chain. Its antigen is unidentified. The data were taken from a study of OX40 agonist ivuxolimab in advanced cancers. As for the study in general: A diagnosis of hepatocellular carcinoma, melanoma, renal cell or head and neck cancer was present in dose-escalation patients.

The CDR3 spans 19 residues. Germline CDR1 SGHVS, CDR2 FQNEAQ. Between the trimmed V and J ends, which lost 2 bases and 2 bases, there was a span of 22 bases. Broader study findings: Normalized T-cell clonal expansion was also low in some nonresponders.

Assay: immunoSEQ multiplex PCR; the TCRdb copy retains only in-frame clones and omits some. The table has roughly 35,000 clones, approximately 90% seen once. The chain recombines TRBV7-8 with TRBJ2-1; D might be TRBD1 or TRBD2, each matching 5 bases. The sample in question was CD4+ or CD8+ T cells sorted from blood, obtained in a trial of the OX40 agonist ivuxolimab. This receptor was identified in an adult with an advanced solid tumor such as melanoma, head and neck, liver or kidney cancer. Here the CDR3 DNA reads TGTGCCAGCAGCTTATGGGGGAGCCCTAGCCGCGACCCCTACAATGAGCAGTTCTTC. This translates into CASSLWGSPSRDPYNEQFF.